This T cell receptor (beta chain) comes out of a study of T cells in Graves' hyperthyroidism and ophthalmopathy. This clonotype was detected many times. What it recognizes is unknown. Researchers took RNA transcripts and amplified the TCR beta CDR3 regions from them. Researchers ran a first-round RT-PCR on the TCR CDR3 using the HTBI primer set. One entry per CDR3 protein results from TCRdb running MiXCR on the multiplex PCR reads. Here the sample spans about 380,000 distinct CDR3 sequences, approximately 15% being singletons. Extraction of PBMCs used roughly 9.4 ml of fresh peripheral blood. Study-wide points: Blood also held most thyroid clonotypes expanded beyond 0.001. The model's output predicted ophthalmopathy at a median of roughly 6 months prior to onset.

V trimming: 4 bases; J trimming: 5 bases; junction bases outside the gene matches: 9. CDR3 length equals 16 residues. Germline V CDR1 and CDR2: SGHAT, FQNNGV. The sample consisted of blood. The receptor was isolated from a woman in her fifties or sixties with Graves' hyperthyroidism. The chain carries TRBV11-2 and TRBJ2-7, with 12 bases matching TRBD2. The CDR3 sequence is CASSSTSGSLWHEQYF. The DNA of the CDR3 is TGTGCCAGCAGCTCGACTAGCGGGAGTTTATGGCACGAGCAGTACTTC.